The source of this TCR beta chain is a study of T cells after yellow fever vaccination. Findings and caveats of the study: The CD4 and CD8 compartments had a small share of their clonotypes in common.

V was clipped by 5 bases and J by 3 bases; unmatched bases: 6. Germline V CDR1 and CDR2: SGHAT, FQNNGV. The CDR3 runs to 14 residues. One entry per CDR3 protein, called by TCRdb with MiXCR from the 5' RACE reads. The table lists about 340,000 distinct CDR3 sequences, 12% of them singletons. A remark on this clonotype: Its cognate antigen is unknown.

This sequence originates from a man in his late teens or twenties who received the YFV17D yellow fever vaccine. The sample here was CD4+ T cells sorted from PBMCs, taken 15 days after the yellow fever booster vaccination. The chain combines TRBV11-2 with TRBJ1-2; 7 bases align to TRBD1. CDR3 coding DNA: TGTGCCAGCAGCGAGGCCGGGACAGACTATGGCTACACCTTC. It translates to CASSEAGTDYGYTF.